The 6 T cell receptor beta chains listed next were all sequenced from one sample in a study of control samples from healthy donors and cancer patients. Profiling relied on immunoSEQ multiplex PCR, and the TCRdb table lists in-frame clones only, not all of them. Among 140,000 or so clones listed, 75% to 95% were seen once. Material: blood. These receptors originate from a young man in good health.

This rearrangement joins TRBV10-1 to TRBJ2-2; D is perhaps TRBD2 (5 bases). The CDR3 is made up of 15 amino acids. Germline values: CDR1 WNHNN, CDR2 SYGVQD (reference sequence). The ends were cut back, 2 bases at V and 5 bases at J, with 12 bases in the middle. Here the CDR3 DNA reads TGCGCCAGCAGTGAGCATCCTAAGCGGACCGGGGAGCTGTTTTTT. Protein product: CASSEHPKRTGELFF.

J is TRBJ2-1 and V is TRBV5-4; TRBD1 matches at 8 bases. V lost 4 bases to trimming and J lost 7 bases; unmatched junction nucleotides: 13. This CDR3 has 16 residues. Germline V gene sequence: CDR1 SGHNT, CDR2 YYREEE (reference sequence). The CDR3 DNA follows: TGTGCCAGCAGCCCCTCCCCCTCAGGGGGCGGAAATGAGCAGTTCTTC. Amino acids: CASSPSPSGGGNEQFF. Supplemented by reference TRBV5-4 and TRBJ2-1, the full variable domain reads ETGVTQSPTHLIKTRGQQVTLRCSSQSGHNTVSWYQQALGQGPQFIFQYYREEENGRGNFPPRFSGLQFPNYSSELNVNALELDDSALYLCASSPSPSGGGNEQFFGPGTRLTVL.

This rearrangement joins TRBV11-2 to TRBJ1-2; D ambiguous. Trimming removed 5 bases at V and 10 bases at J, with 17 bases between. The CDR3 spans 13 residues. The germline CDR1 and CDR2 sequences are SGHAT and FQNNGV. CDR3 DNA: TGTGCCAGCAGCCTAGGAAACCAGATGGACTACACCTTC. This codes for CASSLGNQMDYTF.

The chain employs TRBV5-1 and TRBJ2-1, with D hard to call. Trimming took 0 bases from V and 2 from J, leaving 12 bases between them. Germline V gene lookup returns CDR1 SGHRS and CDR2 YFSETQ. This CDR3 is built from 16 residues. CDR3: CASSLGSAHTYNEQFF. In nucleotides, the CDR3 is TGCGCCAGCAGCTTGGGTTCCGCCCACACCTACAATGAGCAGTTCTTC.

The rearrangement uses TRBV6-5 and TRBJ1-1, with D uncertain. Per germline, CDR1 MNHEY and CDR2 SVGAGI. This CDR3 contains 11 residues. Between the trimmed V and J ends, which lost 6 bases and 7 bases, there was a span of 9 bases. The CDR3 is CASRSGFEAFF. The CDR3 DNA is TGTGCCAGCAGGAGTGGGTTTGAAGCTTTCTTT.

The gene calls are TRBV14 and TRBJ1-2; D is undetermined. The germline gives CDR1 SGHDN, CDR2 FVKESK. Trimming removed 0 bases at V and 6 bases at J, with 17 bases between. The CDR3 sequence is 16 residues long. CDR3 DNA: TGTGCCAGCAGCCAAGAACTGGCCGCCGTCCCAGATGGCTACACCTTC. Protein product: CASSQELAAVPDGYTF. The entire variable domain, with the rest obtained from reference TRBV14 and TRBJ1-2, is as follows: EAGVTQFPSHSVIEKGQTVTLRCDPISGHDNLYWYRRVMGKEIKFLLHFVKESKQDESGMPNNRFLAERTGGTYSTLKVQPAELEDSGVYFCASSQELAAVPDGYTFGSGTRLTVV.